This T cell receptor beta chain was obtained from a study of cytomegalovirus exposure and HLA in healthy donors. Overall study findings and caveats: Later analysis suggested links between common viral pathogens and several top significant clusters. It was approximately 160 TCR beta chains that were listed as cytomegalovirus-associated.

This clone occurred a few times. Its specificity is unknown. The CDR3 runs 12 residues. In germline, CDR1 is SGHRS, CDR2 YFSETQ. Trimming pared 2 bases from V and 5 bases from J, leaving 6 bases between. The PCR was carried out with 60 Vbeta primers and 13 Jbeta primers. The method was immunoSEQ multiplex PCR; TCRdb's version includes in-frame clones alone and lacks a portion of them. The repertoire includes about 130,000 clones, about 80% of them detected once, and 2.5% sits in the top ten. This clonotype was sampled from a man aged 30 to 45 in good health and CMV-seronegative. Sequencing used PBMCs. The genes are TRBV5-1 and TRBJ2-3; D gene uncertain. The CDR3 DNA reads as TGCGCCAGCAGCTTAAACAGAGATACGCAGTATTTT. Amino acids: CASSLNRDTQYF.